The 5 T cell receptor beta chains listed next were all sequenced from one sample in a study of OX40 agonist ivuxolimab in advanced cancers. Data came from immunoSEQ multiplex PCR; TCRdb stores just in-frame clones and leaves some out. Seen here are more than 80,000 clones, less than 95% observed once, and the top ten hold approximately 0.49%. Sequencing used CD4+ or CD8+ T cells sorted from blood, obtained in a trial of the OX40 agonist ivuxolimab. These receptors were collected from an adult with an advanced solid tumor such as melanoma, head and neck, liver or kidney cancer.

V usage is TRBV7-6 and J usage is TRBJ1-6, with a tentative D call TRBD1 (5 bases). V lost 3 bases to trimming and J lost 8 bases, with 11 bases between them. Germline V gene lookup returns CDR1 SGHVS and CDR2 FNYEAQ. This CDR3 is 14 amino acids long. The CDR3 loop is CASSLQGRDSPLHF. The CDR3, as DNA: TGTGCCAGCAGCTTGCAGGGAAGAGATTCACCCCTCCACTTT.

The CDR3 nucleotides read TGTGCCAGCAGCTTATTTGACACCGCTAACTATGGCTACACCTTC. This codes for CASSLFDTANYGYTF. The chain uses TRBV7-9 and TRBJ1-2; D remains unclear. In germline, CDR1 is SEHNR, CDR2 FQNEAQ (reference sequence). The CDR3 runs to 15 residues. With 2 bases removed from V and 0 bases from J, the gap between germline ends came to 10 bases.

This chain connects TRBV6-5 to TRBJ1-2; D not resolved. The CDR3 extends over 13 amino acids. CDR1 is MNHEY, CDR2 SVGAGI, per germline. The V and J ends lost 6 bases and 7 bases respectively, with 15 bases between them. The CDR3 coding sequence is TGTGCCAGCAGCCGAGGACCCTCGCGTGGCTACACCTTC. This encodes CASSRGPSRGYTF.

This chain uses TRBV10-1 with TRBJ2-2, with a possible D match to TRBD2 (5 bases). V shed 5 bases and J shed 5 bases, with 15 bases lying between them. This CDR3 has 15 residues. Germline V CDR1 and CDR2: WNHNN, SYGVQD (reference sequence). CDR3 protein: CASSPEPGGTGELFF. The CDR3 nucleotides read TGCGCCAGCAGTCCTGAACCCGGCGGGACCGGGGAGCTGTTTTTT.

The V call is TRBV5-1, the J call TRBJ2-5, with 9 nucleotides matching TRBD2. The germline CDR1 and CDR2 sequences are SGHRS and YFSETQ. V lost 4 bases to trimming and J lost 4 bases; unmatched junction nucleotides: 5. The CDR3 runs to 14 residues. The DNA of the CDR3 is TGCGCCAGCAGCCGCGGGGGGGCGGGAGAGACCCAGTACTTC. As protein: CASSRGGAGETQYF.